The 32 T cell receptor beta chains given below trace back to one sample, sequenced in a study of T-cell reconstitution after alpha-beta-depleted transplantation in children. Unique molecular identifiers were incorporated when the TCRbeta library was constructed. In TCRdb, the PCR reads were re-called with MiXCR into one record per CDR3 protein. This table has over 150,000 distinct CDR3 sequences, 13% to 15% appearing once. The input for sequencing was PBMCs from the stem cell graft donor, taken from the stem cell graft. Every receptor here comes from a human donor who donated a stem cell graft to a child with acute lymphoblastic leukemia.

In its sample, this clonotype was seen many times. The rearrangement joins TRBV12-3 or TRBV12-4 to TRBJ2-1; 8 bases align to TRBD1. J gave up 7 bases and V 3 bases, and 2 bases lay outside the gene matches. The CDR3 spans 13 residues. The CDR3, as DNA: TGTGCCAGCAGTTTTGACAGGGGAAATGAGCAGTTCTTC. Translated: CASSFDRGNEQFF.

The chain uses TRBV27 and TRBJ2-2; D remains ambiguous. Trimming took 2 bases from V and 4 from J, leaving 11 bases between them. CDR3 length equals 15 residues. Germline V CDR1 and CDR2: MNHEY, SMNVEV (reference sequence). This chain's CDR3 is CASSLNQRSTGELFF. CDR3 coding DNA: TGTGCCAGCAGTTTAAACCAACGGAGCACCGGGGAGCTGTTTTTT.

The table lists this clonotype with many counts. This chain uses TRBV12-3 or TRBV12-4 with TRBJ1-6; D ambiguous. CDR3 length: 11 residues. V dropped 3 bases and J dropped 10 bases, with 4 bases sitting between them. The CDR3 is CASSFSSPLHF. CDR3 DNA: TGTGCCAGCAGTTTTTCCTCACCCCTCCACTTT.

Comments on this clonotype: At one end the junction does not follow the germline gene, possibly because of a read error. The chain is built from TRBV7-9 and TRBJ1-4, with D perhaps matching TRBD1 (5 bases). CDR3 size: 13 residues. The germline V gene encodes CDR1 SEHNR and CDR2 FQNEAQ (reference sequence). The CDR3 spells CAISSGPGEKLFF. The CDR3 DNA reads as TGTGCCATCAGCTCGGGGCCAGGTGAAAAACTGTTTTTT.

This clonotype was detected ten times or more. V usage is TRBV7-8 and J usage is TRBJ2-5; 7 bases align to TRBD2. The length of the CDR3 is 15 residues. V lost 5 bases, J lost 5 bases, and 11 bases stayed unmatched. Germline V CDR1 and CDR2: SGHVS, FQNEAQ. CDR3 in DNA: TGTGCCAGCAGCAACCGGGCCGGGGGGATCGAGACCCAGTACTTC. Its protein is CASSNRAGGIETQYF.

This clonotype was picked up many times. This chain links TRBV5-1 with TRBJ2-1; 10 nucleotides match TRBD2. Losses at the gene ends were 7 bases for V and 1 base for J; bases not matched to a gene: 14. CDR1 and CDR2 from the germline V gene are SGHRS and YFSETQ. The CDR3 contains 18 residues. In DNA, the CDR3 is TGCGCCAGCGTCTTAGAGGGGCTAGCGGGAGCATCCTACAATGAGCAGTTCTTC. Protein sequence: CASVLEGLAGASYNEQFF.

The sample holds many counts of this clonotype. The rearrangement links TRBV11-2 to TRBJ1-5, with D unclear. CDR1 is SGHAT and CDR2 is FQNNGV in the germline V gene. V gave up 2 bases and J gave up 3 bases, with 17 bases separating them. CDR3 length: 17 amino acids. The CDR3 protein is CASSLNDGLVTNQPQHF. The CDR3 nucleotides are TGTGCCAGCAGCTTAAATGATGGATTGGTGACCAATCAGCCCCAGCATTTT.

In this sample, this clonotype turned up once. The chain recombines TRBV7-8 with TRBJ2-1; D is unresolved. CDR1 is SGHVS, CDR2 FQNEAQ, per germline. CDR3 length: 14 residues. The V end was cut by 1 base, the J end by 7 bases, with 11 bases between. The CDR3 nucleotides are TGTGCCAGCAGCTTAGAAGTCGCTCCGAATGAGCAGTTCTTC. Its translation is CASSLEVAPNEQFF.

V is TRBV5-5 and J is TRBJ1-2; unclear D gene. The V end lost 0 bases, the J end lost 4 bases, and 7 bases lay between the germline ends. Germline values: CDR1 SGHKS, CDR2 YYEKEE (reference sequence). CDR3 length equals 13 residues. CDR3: CASSLVQTYGYTF. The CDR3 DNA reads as TGTGCCAGCAGCTTGGTGCAGACCTATGGCTACACCTTC.

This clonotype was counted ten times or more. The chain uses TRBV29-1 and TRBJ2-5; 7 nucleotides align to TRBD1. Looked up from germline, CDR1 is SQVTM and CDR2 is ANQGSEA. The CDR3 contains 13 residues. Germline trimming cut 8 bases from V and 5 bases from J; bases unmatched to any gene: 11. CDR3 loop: CSSRGQGVETQYF. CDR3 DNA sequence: TGCAGCAGTAGGGGCCAGGGGGTGGAGACCCAGTACTTC.

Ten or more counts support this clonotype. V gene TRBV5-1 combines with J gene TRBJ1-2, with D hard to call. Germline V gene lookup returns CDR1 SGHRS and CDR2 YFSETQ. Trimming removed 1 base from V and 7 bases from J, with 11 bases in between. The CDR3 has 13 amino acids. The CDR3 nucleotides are TGCGCCAGCAGCTTGTCTGGAGGGCTTGGCTACACCTTC. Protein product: CASSLSGGLGYTF.

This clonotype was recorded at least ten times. The CDR3 DNA is TGCAGCGTTGAAGACCCCTCAGCGGGCCACGAGCAGTACTTC. Encoded protein: CSVEDPSAGHEQYF. V is TRBV29-1 and J is TRBJ2-7; TRBD2 might be the D (6 bases). The CDR3 contains 14 residues. V was trimmed by 0 bases and J by 5 bases, leaving 14 bases between them. Germline V gene data show CDR1 as SQVTM and CDR2 as ANQGSEA.

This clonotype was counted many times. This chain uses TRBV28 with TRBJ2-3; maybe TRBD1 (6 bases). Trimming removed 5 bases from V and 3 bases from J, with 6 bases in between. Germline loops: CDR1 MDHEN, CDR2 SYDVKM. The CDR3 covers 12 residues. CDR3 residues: CASSRGTDTQYF. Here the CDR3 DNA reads TGTGCCAGCAGTAGGGGGACAGATACGCAGTATTTT.

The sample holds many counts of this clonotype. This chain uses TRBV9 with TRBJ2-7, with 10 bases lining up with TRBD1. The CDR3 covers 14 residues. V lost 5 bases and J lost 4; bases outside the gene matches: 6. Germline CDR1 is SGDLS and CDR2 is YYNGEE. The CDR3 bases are TGTGCCAGCAGTGCCGGGACAGGGGTTTACGAGCAGTACTTC. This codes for CASSAGTGVYEQYF.

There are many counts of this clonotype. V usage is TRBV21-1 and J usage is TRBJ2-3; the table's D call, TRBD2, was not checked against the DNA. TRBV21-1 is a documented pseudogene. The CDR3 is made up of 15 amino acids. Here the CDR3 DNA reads TGTGCCAGCGAGCTTTGGCGGGAGGGTACAGATACGCAGTATTTT. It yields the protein CASELWREGTDTQYF.

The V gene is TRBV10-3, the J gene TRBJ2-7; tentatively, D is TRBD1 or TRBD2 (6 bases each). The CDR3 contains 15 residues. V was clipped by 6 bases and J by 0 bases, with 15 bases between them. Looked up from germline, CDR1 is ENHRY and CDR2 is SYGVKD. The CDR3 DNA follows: TGTGCCATCAGGCCTGTAGGGGGGCCCTCCTACGAGCAGTACTTC. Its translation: CAIRPVGGPSYEQYF.

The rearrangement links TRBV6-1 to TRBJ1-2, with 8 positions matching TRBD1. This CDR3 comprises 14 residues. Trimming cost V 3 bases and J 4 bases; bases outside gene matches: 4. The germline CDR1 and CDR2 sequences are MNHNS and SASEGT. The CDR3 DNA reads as TGTGCCAGCAGTGAGGACAGGGTAACCTATGGCTACACCTTC. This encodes CASSEDRVTYGYTF.

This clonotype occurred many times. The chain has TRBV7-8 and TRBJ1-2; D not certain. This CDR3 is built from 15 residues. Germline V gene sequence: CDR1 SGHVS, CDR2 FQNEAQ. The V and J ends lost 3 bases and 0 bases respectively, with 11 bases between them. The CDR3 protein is CASSFRPFANYGYTF. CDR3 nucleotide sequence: TGTGCCAGCAGCTTCAGACCGTTCGCTAACTATGGCTACACCTTC.

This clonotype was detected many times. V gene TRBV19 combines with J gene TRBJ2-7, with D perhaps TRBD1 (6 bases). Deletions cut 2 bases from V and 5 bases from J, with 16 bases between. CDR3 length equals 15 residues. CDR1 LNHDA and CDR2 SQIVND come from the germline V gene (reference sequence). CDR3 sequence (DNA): TGTGCCAGTAGTATAAGGACAGTTTCGTCCGACGAGCAGTACTTC. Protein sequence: CASSIRTVSSDEQYF.

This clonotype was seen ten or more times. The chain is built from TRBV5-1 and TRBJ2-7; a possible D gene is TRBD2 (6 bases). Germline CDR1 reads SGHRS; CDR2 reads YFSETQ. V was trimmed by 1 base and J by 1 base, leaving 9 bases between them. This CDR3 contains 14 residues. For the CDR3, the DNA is TGCGCCAGCAGCTTGTCCCGGGAGTCCTACGAGCAGTACTTC. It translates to CASSLSRESYEQYF. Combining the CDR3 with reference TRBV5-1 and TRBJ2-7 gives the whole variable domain KAGVTQTPRYLIKTRGQQVTLSCSPISGHRSVSWYQQTPGQGLQFLFEYFSETQRNKGNFPGRFSGRQFSNSRSEMNVSTLELGDSALYLCASSLSRESYEQYFGPGTRLTVT.

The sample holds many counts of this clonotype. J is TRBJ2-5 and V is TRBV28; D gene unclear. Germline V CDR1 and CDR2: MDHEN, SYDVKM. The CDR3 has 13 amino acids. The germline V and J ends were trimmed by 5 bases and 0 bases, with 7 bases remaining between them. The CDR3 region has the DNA TGTGCCAGCAGTGAGACGGACCAAGAGACCCAGTACTTC. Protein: CASSETDQETQYF. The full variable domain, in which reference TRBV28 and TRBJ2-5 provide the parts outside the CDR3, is DVKVTQSSRYLVKRTGEKVFLECVQDMDHENMFWYRQDPGLGLRLIYFSYDVKMKEKGDIPEGYSVSREKKERFSLILESASTNQTSMYLCASSETDQETQYFGPGTRLLVL.

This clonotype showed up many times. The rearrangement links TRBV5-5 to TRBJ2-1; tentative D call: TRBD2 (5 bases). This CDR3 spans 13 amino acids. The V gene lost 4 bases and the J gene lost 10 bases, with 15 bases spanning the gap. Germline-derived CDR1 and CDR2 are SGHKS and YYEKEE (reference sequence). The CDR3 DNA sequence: TGTGCCAGCAGCCAGAGCGCTCCGGGGGAGCAGTTCTTC. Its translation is CASSQSAPGEQFF. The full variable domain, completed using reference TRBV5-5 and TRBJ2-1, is DAGVTQSPTHLIKTRGQQVTLRCSPISGHKSVSWYQQVLGQGPQFIFQYYEKEERGRGNFPDRFSARQFPNYSSELNVNALLLGDSALYLCASSQSAPGEQFFGPGTRLTVL.

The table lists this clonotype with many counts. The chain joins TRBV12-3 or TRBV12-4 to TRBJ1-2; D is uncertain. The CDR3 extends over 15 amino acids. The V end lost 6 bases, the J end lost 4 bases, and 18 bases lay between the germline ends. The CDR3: CASRKGSSYVYGYTF. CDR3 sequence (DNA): TGTGCCAGCAGGAAAGGGTCATCATATGTCTATGGCTACACCTTC.

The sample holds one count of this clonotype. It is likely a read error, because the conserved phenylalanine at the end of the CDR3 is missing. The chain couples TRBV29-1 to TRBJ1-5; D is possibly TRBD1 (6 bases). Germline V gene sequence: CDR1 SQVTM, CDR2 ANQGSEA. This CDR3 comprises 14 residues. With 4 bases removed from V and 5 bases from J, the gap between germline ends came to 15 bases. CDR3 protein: CSVGGGGGDQPQHL. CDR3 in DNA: TGCAGCGTTGGTGGCGGTGGGGGCGATCAGCCCCAGCATTTG.

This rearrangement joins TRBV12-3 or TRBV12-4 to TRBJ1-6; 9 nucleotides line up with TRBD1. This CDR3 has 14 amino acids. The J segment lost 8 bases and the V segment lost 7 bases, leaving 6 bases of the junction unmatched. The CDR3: CASTPGTGYSPLHF. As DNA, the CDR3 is TGTGCCAGCACCCCCGGGACAGGGTATTCACCCCTCCACTTT.

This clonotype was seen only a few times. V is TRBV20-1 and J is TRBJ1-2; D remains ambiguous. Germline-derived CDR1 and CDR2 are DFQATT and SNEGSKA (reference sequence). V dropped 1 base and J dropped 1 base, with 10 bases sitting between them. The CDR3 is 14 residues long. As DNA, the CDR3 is TGCAGTGCTAGAGGCCAGACTGATAACTATGGCTACACCTTC. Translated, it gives CSARGQTDNYGYTF.

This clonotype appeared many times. CDR3 sequence (DNA): TGTGCCAGTAGTATAGATCTGGACGAGACCCAGTACTTC. It specifies CASSIDLDETQYF. J is TRBJ2-5 and V is TRBV19; D gene ambiguous. The CDR3 is 13 residues long. The ends were cut back, 0 bases at V and 5 bases at J, with 7 bases in the middle. Germline V gene lookup returns CDR1 LNHDA and CDR2 SQIVND (reference sequence).

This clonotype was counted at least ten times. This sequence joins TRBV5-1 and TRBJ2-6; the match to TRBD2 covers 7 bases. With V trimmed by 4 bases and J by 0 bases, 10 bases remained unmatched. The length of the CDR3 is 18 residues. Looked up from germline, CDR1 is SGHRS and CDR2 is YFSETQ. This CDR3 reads CASSDPGRSISGANVLTF. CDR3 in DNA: TGCGCCAGCAGCGACCCCGGGAGGTCCATCTCTGGGGCCAACGTCCTGACTTTC.

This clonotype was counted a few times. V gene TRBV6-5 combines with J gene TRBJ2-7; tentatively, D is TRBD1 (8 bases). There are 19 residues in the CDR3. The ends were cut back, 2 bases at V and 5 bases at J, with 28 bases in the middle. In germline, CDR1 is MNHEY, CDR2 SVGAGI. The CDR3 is CASSYGGWGPYRGRDEQYF. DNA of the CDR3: TGTGCCAGCAGTTACGGAGGGTGGGGTCCCTACAGGGGGAGGGACGAGCAGTACTTC.

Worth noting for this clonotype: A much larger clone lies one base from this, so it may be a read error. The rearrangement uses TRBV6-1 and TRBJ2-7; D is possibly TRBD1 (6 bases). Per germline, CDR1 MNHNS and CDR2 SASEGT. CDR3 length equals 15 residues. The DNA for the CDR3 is TGTGCCGGCAGTGAAGTTGTCAGGGCAGGGGAAGAGCAGTACTTC. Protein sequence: CAGSEVVRAGEEQYF.

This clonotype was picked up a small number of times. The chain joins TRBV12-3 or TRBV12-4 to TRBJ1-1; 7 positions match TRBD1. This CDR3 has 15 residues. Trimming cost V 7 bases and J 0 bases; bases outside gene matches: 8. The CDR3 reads CASKGGLAMNTEAFF. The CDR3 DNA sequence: TGTGCCAGCAAAGGGGGCTTGGCGATGAACACTGAAGCTTTCTTT.

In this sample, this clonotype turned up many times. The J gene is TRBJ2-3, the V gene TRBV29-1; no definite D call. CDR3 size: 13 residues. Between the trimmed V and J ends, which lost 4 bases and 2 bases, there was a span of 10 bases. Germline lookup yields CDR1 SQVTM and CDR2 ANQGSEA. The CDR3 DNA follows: TGCAGCGTTGGTCCATTTTACACAGATACGCAGTATTTT. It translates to CSVGPFYTDTQYF.